This T cell receptor beta chain was identified in a study of molecular identifiers for immune sequencing clone quantification. Study observations and caveats: Effector cells had over 97% of their molecules in clones above 20 RNA copies, while naive cells had under 1%. For highly expanded clones, sizes could be underestimated when identical TCR molecules share a barcode.

Methods described previously, with TCR primers listed, were used for bulk TCR libraries. MiXCR, run by TCRdb on the PCR reads, gives a single entry per CDR3 protein. In the table there are 75,000 to 100,000 distinct CDR3 sequences, under 20% of which are singletons. This clonotype has a count of ten or more. Antigen: not known. The ends lost 4 bases at V and 2 bases at J; junction bases unmatched: 8. This CDR3 spans 16 amino acids. The germline gives CDR1 MNHEY, CDR2 SMNVEV (reference sequence). Isolation of naive CD8 T cells was achieved by sorting on a CD8+CD4-CCR7+CD45RA+ phenotype. The chain joins TRBV27 to TRBJ1-5; 7 bases align to TRBD1. The TCR sequence derives from a human donor in good health. Some libraries in this study had Jurkat cell RNA spiked in. The sequencing input was naive CD8+ T cells from blood, with Jurkat cell RNA spiked in. As to subset: FACS-sorted CD8+CD4-CCR7+CD45RA+ naive T cells. The chain's CDR3 is CASSSLDRLGNQPQHF. CDR3 DNA sequence: TGTGCCAGCAGTTCTCTGGACAGGCTTGGCAATCAGCCCCAGCATTTT.